A selection of T cell receptor beta chains follows, all from one sample in a study of blood T cells in healthy people across ages. One entry per CDR3 protein results from TCRdb running MiXCR on the 5' RACE reads. The sample lists about 730,000 distinct CDR3 sequences; around 46% were seen once. Sequencing input: blood. These receptors came from a woman aged 60 to 75 in good health. Each CDR3 is given with its conserved first and last residue. Fields, in order: D gene, clone size, J gene, V gene, CDR3 protein, CDR3 DNA. D genes are given only for firm matches. Rows give clone size only sometimes, using once, few, many, or a class for an expanded clone.

D: NA
size: NA
J: TRBJ2-1
V: TRBV11-1
CDR3: CASSLSPSGLGANEQFF
DNA: TGTGCCAGCAGTTTAAGTCCTAGCGGACTGGGGGCCAATGAGCAGTTCTTC

D: NA
size: NA
J: TRBJ2-1
V: TRBV3-1
CDR3: CARPDSFPYNEQFF
DNA: TGTGCCAGACCTGACAGTTTTCCCTACAATGAGCAGTTCTTC

D: TRBD2
size: few
J: TRBJ2-1
V: TRBV5-4
CDR3: CASSPRTSGGADEQFF
DNA: TGTGCCAGCAGCCCAAGGACTAGCGGGGGGGCCGATGAGCAGTTCTTC

D: TRBD2
size: NA
J: TRBJ2-2
V: TRBV28
CDR3: CASSSVAGDKTGELFF
DNA: TGTGCCAGCAGTTCAGTAGCGGGTGATAAAACCGGGGAGCTGTTTTTT

D: NA
size: few
J: TRBJ2-1
V: TRBV3-1
CDR3: CASSQGSREQFF
DNA: TGTGCCAGCAGCCAAGGTTCTAGGGAGCAGTTCTTC

D: TRBD2
size: many
J: TRBJ2-7
V: TRBV10-3
CDR3: CAISERTSGMMDEQYF
DNA: TGTGCCATCAGTGAAAGGACTAGCGGGATGATGGACGAGCAGTACTTC

D: NA
size: NA
J: TRBJ2-7
V: TRBV5-1
CDR3: CASSPDGHHSSYNEQYF
DNA: TGCGCCAGCAGCCCTGACGGACACCACAGCTCCTACAATGAGCAGTACTTC

D: TRBD1
size: few
J: TRBJ2-7
V: TRBV20-1
CDR3: CSAQGQGSYEQYF
DNA: TGCAGTGCCCAAGGACAGGGATCCTACGAGCAGTACTTC

D: NA
size: NA
J: TRBJ2-1
V: TRBV20-1
CDR3: CSARDGAYWDEQFF
DNA: TGCAGTGCTAGAGATGGGGCCTACTGGGATGAGCAGTTCTTC

D: NA
size: few
J: TRBJ2-7
V: TRBV4-2
CDR3: CASSQDRQTEQYF
DNA: TGTGCCAGCAGCCAAGATCGGCAGACCGAGCAGTACTTC

D: TRBD2
size: NA
J: TRBJ2-3
V: TRBV6-6
CDR3: CASSRGPGLAGEDTQYF
DNA: TGTGCCAGCAGTAGAGGCCCGGGACTAGCGGGGGAAGATACGCAGTATTTT

D: TRBD2
size: NA
J: TRBJ2-7
V: TRBV15
CDR3: CATSRDPSGSYEQYF
DNA: TGTGCCACCAGCAGAGATCCTAGCGGGAGTTACGAGCAGTACTTC

D: NA
size: few
J: TRBJ2-5
V: TRBV4-1
CDR3: CASSQGSGFVETQYF
DNA: TGCGCCAGCAGCCAAGGATCAGGGTTTGTGGAGACCCAGTACTTC

D: NA
size: few
J: TRBJ1-2
V: TRBV6-5
CDR3: CASSYIDGRGYYGYTF
DNA: TGTGCCAGCAGCTACATAGACGGACGGGGATACTATGGCTACACCTTC